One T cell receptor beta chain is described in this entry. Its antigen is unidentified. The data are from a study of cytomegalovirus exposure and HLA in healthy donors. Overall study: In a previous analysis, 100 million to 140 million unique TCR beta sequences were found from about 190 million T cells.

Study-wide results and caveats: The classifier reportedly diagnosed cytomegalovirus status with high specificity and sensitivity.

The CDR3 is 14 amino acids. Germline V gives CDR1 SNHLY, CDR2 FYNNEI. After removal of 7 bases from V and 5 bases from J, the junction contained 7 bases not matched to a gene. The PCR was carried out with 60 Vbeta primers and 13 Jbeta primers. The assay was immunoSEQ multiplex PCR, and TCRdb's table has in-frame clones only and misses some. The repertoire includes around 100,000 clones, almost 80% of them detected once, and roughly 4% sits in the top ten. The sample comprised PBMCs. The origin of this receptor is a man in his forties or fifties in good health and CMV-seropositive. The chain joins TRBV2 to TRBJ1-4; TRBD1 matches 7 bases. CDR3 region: CASKYRDRNEKLFF. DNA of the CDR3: TGTGCCAGCAAGTACCGGGACAGAAATGAAAAACTGTTTTTT.